Here is one T cell receptor (beta chain) with its context. Its antigen remains unidentified. The sample originates from a study of cytomegalovirus exposure and HLA in healthy donors. Study results and limitations: In a later analysis, V- and J-gene trimming of beta chains associated with a DCLRE1C missense variant, replicated independently.

The PCR made use of 60 Vbeta and 13 Jbeta primers. Produced via immunoSEQ multiplex PCR; TCRdb's table is partial and in-frame only. Here the sample spans some 250,000 clones, roughly 82% being singletons. The CDR3 runs 15 residues. Source material: PBMCs. This receptor was obtained from a woman aged 40 to 50 in good health and CMV-seropositive. The chain links TRBV21-1 to TRBJ2-2; the D call in the table, TRBD1, was not verified against the DNA. TRBV21-1 is termed a pseudogene. CDR3 residues: CASSKDRESPGELFF. CDR3 bases: TGTGCCAGCAGCAAGGACAGGGAGTCTCCCGGGGAGCTGTTTTTT.